Each of the 10 T cell receptor beta chains below was sequenced from the same sample in a study of T cell responses to AZD1222 COVID-19 vaccine. Libraries were prepared by immunoSEQ multiplex PCR; TCRdb keeps only in-frame clonotypes and omits some of them. This sample yields some 70,000 clones, of which roughly 82% are seen a single time; about 5.6% belongs to the top ten. Here the sequenced sample was peripheral blood, taken on day 0 of AZD1222 vaccination. These receptors all come from an adult in good health.

CDR3 sequence: CASKDGGRYEQFF. The CDR3, as DNA: TGTGCCAGCAAAGACGGGGGGCGGTATGAGCAGTTCTTC. The chain joins TRBV12-3 or TRBV12-4 to TRBJ2-1, with a possible D match to TRBD2 (7 bases). This CDR3 region has 13 residues. The germline V and J ends were trimmed by 7 bases and 8 bases, with 15 bases remaining between them.

V and J are TRBV12-3 or TRBV12-4 and TRBJ1-2, with D unresolved. The CDR3 is made up of 13 amino acids. Deletions cut 4 bases from V and 0 bases from J, with 6 bases between. DNA of the CDR3: TGTGCCAGCAGTTACATGTCTAACTATGGCTACACCTTC. This sequence encodes CASSYMSNYGYTF.

The chain recombines TRBV9 with TRBJ1-1, with D tentatively TRBD1 (5 bases). The CDR3 has 15 residues. The germline V gene encodes CDR1 SGDLS and CDR2 YYNGEE. The ends were cut back, 6 bases at V and 3 bases at J, with 18 bases in the middle. The CDR3 reads CASNDQGSSDTEAFF. The CDR3 DNA reads TGTGCCAGCAACGACCAGGGTTCCAGCGACACTGAAGCTTTCTTT.

The chain has TRBV6-5 and TRBJ1-4; 8 positions agree with TRBD1. The CDR3 spans 15 residues. V dropped 4 bases and J dropped 7; count of bases not matched to a gene: 8. CDR1 and CDR2 from the germline V gene are MNHEY and SVGAGI. The CDR3 loop is CASSSLDRVGEKLFF. The CDR3 bases are TGTGCCAGCAGTTCCCTGGACAGGGTCGGTGAAAAACTGTTTTTT.

The rearrangement uses TRBV19 and TRBJ2-1; D is unresolved. V lost 5 bases to trimming and J lost 5 bases, with 10 bases between them. The V gene's germline CDR1 is LNHDA and CDR2 SQIVND (reference sequence). This CDR3 is 13 amino acids long. CDR3 protein: CASSGVENNEQFF. CDR3 DNA sequence: TGTGCCAGTAGTGGGGTCGAAAACAATGAGCAGTTCTTC.

This clone showed up just once. V usage is TRBV6-5 and J usage is TRBJ1-2; D gene uncertain. The CDR3 length is 13 residues. Trimming pared 2 bases from V and 2 bases from J, leaving 6 bases between. CDR1 is MNHEY, CDR2 SVGAGI, per germline. The CDR3 DNA is TGTGCCAGCAGTTACGGCCGCAACTATGGCTACACCTTC. Translated, it gives CASSYGRNYGYTF.

The chain is built from TRBV7-2 and TRBJ1-1; D uncertain. V dropped 3 bases and J dropped 0 bases, with 8 bases sitting between them. The CDR3 has 14 amino acids. The germline gives CDR1 SGHTA, CDR2 FQGNSA. The CDR3 reads CASSFKSLNTEAFF. The CDR3 DNA sequence: TGTGCCAGCAGCTTTAAGAGCTTGAACACTGAAGCTTTCTTT.

This clone occurred a few times. The CDR3 loop is CASSPDKADGYTF. The CDR3 bases are TGTGCCAGCTCACCGGACAAGGCGGATGGCTACACCTTC. The chain uses TRBV18 and TRBJ1-2, with a weak D call TRBD1 (5 bases). The CDR3 totals 13 residues. Trimming pared 3 bases from V and 6 bases from J, leaving 11 bases between. Germline lookup yields CDR1 KGHSH and CDR2 LQKENI.

The rearrangement joins TRBV5-8 to TRBJ2-3; 9 nucleotides align to TRBD1. Germline V lookup: CDR1 SGHTS, CDR2 YDEGEE. There are 14 residues in the CDR3. Trimming removed 4 bases from V and 6 bases from J; junction bases left unmatched: 6. The chain's CDR3 is CASSLGQGGDTQYF. The CDR3, as DNA: TGTGCCAGCAGCCTGGGACAGGGCGGCGATACGCAGTATTTT.

This clone came up once. The chain joins TRBV7-9 to TRBJ2-5; unclear D gene. This CDR3 region has 14 residues. V was clipped by 5 bases and J by 5 bases, with 15 bases between them. The V gene's germline CDR1 is SEHNR and CDR2 FQNEAQ (reference sequence). CDR3 sequence reads: CASSLLNAWETQYF. CDR3 nucleotide sequence: TGTGCCAGCAGCCTTTTGAATGCTTGGGAGACCCAGTACTTC.